These T cell receptor beta chains were read from a single sample in a study of blood T cell repertoires in COVID-19. Only in-frame clones appear in the TCRdb table, and some are missing; sequencing was by immunoSEQ multiplex PCR. In the table there are around 150,000 clones, approximately 75% of which are singletons. The sequencing sample was made of peripheral blood. Receptors originate from a human donor in a cohort sampled during active COVID-19. Each CDR3 is given with its conserved first and last residue. The D gene is left open where the match is weak. Rows may omit the clone size; those that give it use once, few, many or a size class.

clone size,D gene,CDR3 length,V gene,J gene,CDR3 DNA,CDR3 protein
few,TRBD1,13,TRBV9,TRBJ1-2,TGTGCCAGCAGCCCTGGACAGGGAGAAGGCTACACCTTC,CASSPGQGEGYTF
-,-,14,TRBV11-2,TRBJ1-1,TGTGCCAGCAGCCGTGGTCCGGGAGTCCCTGAAGCTTTCTTT,CASSRGPGVPEAFF
-,-,16,TRBV14,TRBJ1-4,TGTGCCAGCAGCCAAGGAACAATGGGGGGTAGGGGAAAACTGTTTTTT,CASSQGTMGGRGKLFF
-,TRBD1,15,TRBV5-4,TRBJ1-1,TGTGCCAGCAGCTTGCCGACAGGGCGGAACACTGAAGCTTTCTTT,CASSLPTGRNTEAFF
-,TRBD1,14,TRBV27,TRBJ2-7,TGTGCCAGCGGGAACAGGGGGCGAAGAGACGAGCAGTACTTC,CASGNRGRRDEQYF
-,-,13,TRBV29-1,TRBJ2-5,TGCAGCGTTGAGGTCGGGGGATCAGAGACCCAGTACTTC,CSVEVGGSETQYF
-,TRBD1,17,TRBV4-1,TRBJ1-1,TGCGCCAGCAGCCAAGATTCGAGCGGGACAGGGATATTTGAAGCTTTCTTT,CASSQDSSGTGIFEAFF
-,TRBD2,14,TRBV11-1,TRBJ2-7,TGTGCCAGCAGGCAAACGGGAGGCCCCCGCGAGCAGTACTTC,CASRQTGGPREQYF
-,-,13,TRBV9,TRBJ2-7,TGTGCCAGCAGCCCCAGGCCCACCTACGAGCAGTACTTC,CASSPRPTYEQYF
once,TRBD1,18,TRBV5-1,TRBJ2-4,TGCGCCAGCAGCTTGGGGCGACAGGGGGTTTTCTCCAAAAACATTCAGTACTTC,CASSLGRQGVFSKNIQYF
-,TRBD2,13,TRBV14,TRBJ2-7,TGTGCCAGCAGCCCGACTAGCGGGTACGAGCAGTACTTC,CASSPTSGYEQYF
-,TRBD1,15,TRBV7-9,TRBJ1-5,TGTGCCAGCAGCTTAACGACAGGGGGCAATCAGCCCCAGCATTTT,CASSLTTGGNQPQHF
-,TRBD1,17,TRBV18,TRBJ2-7,TGTGCCAGCTCACCACGATTGGACAGGGGGAGGACCTACGAGCAGTACTTC,CASSPRLDRGRTYEQYF
-,-,11,TRBV11-2,TRBJ2-1,TGTGCCAGCAGCAATAACTATGAGCAGTTCTTC,CASSNNYEQFF
-,-,14,TRBV18,TRBJ1-4,TGTGCCAGCTCACCAGAAGGAGCGGGGGAAAAACTGTTTTTT,CASSPEGAGEKLFF
-,-,11,TRBV6-2/TRBV6-3,TRBJ1-2,TGTGCCAGCAGTCTCGGCGGCGGCTACACCTTC,CASSLGGGYTF
once,-,18,TRBV7-5,TRBJ1-2,TGTGCCAGAAGCCATAAGGTCCCATGCAGAGACAGACCTTATGGCTACACCTTC,CARSHKVPCRDRPYGYTF
-,-,12,TRBV7-2,TRBJ1-1,TGTGCCAGCAGCTTAATGGCAGGGGAAGCTTTCTTT,CASSLMAGEAFF
-,-,13,TRBV4-1,TRBJ2-1,TGCGCCAGCAGCCACGAACAGGGCGGTGAGCAGTTCTTC,CASSHEQGGEQFF
-,-,13,TRBV6-5,TRBJ2-5,TGTGCCAGCAGTTACCGCAGGCAAGAGACCCAGTACTTC,CASSYRRQETQYF